What follows describes a single T cell receptor (beta chain). Its antigen is unknown. Per-nucleotide qualities are absent, and no much larger clonotype sits a single base away. The cysteine opens and the phenylalanine closes a CDR3 of 16 amino acids. The entry retains the CDR3 DNA only, 48 bases that are in frame from base 1. Trimming removed 2 bases from V and 0 bases from J, leaving 14 bases between the germline ends. For CDR1 and CDR2, the germline V gene lists SGHTA and FQGNSA. These data belong to a study of CD8 T cells in ankylosing spondylitis (dated by TCRdb to about 2017). Background for the entire study: To find TCR variants linked to disease, the study profiled T cell receptor beta repertoires in ankylosing spondylitis patients and healthy donors. The full study cohort was made up of about 24 ankylosing spondylitis patients and 108 healthy donors. Samples of peripheral blood were taken, and for ankylosing spondylitis patients, synovial fluid was collected as well. The full study reports these points: Some TCR beta motif variants had previously been reported in synovial fluid and blood of reactive arthritis patients, which suggested common disease-initiation mechanisms. The disease-linked clones were reported to be significantly enriched in matched synovial fluid samples from ankylosing spondylitis patients. In peripheral blood, the disease-linked clones were found at relatively low frequencies and had a CD8+ phenotype. A TCR beta motif of about eight highly homologous amino acid variants appeared characteristic of blood from ankylosing spondylitis patients.

TCRdb lists the instrument as Illumina HiSeq 2500. Quantitative 5'-RACE with molecular barcodes was used to prepare TCR beta libraries. The original pipeline was this. A new computational method based on a probabilistic model of VDJ rearrangement was used to identify disease-linked TCR variants. The raw public data were reprocessed by TCRdb itself: fastp quality trimming at Q25, MiXCR clonotype calling, in-frame beta chains only. When rows share a CDR3 protein, they turn into one entry using the most common DNA and genes. Here the V and J calls rest on TCRdb's processing, not on the authors' analysis. This sample has some 800,000 distinct CDR3 sequences in its table, and approximately 10% of those were observed once. The ten largest make up 0.51% of the sample.

The chain is made from TRBV7-2 and TRBJ2-7; confidence is insufficient to name the D gene. Sequencing used blood, either unsorted or a sorted T cell fraction (not recorded which). The sequence came from a male donor with ankylosing spondylitis. The CDR3 reads as follows: CASSLSQAYSSYEQYF. At the DNA level, the sequence is TGTGCCAGCAGCTTAAGTCAGGCTTATAGCTCCTACGAGCAGTACTTC.